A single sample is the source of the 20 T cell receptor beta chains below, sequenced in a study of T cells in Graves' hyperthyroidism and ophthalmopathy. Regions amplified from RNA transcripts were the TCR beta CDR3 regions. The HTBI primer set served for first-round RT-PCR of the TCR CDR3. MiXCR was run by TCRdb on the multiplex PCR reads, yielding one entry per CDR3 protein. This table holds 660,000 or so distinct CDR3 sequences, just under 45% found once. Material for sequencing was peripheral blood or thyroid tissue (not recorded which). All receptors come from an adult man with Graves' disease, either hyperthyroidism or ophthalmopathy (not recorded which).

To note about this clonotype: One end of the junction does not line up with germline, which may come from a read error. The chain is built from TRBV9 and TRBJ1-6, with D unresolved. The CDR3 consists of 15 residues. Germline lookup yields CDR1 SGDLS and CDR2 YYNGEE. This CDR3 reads CASRVGPGFNSPLHF. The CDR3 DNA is TGTGCCAGCAGAGTAGGCCCAGGATTCAATTCACCCCTCCACTTT. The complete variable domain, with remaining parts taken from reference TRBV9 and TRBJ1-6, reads DSGVTQTPKHLITATGQRVTLRCSPRSGDLSVYWYQQSLDQGLQFLIQYYNGEERAKGNILERFSAQQFPDLHSELNLSSLELGDSALYFCASRVGPGFNSPLHFGNGTRLTVT.

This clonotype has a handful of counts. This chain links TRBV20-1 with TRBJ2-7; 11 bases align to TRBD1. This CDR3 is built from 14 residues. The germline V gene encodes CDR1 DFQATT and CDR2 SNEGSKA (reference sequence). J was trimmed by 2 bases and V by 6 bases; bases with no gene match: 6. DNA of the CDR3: TGCAGTGCGGGGGGGGGACAGGGGGCCTACGAGCAGTACTTC. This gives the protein CSAGGGQGAYEQYF.

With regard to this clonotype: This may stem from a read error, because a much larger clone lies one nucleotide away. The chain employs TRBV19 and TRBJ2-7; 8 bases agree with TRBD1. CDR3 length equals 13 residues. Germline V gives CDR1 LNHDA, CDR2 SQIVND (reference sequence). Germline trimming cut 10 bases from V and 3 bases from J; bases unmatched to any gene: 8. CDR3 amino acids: CATQGARDYEQYF. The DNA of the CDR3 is TGTGCCACTCAGGGGGCTAGAGACTACGAGCAGTACTTC.

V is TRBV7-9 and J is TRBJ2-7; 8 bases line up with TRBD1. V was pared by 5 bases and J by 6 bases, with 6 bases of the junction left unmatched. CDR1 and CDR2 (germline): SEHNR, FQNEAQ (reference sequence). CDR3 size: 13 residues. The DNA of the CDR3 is TGTGCCAGCAGCCCCCCCGACAGGGGCGAGCAGTACTTC. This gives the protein CASSPPDRGEQYF. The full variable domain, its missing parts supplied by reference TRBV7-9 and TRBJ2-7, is DTGVSQNPRHKITKRGQNVTFRCDPISEHNRLYWYRQTLGQGPEFLTYFQNEAQLEKSRLLSDRFSAERPKGSFSTLEIQRTEQGDSAMYLCASSPPDRGEQYFGPGTRLTVT.

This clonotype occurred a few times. CDR3: CASSLVGRSGNTIYF. The CDR3 DNA follows: TGTGCCAGCAGCTTGGTGGGGCGCTCTGGAAACACCATATATTTT. The chain links TRBV7-9 to TRBJ1-3; weak D call: TRBD1 (5 bases). Germline assignment: CDR1 SEHNR and CDR2 FQNEAQ (reference sequence). V was cut by 3 bases and J by 0 bases, with 9 bases left in between. The CDR3 runs 15 residues.

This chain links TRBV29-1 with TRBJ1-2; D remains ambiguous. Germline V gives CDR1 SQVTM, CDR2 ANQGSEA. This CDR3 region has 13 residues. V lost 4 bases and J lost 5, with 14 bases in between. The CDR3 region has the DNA TGCAGCGTTGTTGGGAGAGGGATTTATGGCTACACCTTC. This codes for CSVVGRGIYGYTF.

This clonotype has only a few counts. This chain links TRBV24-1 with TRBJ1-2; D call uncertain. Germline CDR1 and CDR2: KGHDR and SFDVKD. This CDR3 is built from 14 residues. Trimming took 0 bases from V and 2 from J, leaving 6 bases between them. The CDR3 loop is CATSDLLKNYGYTF. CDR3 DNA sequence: TGTGCCACCAGTGATTTGCTCAAAAACTATGGCTACACCTTC.

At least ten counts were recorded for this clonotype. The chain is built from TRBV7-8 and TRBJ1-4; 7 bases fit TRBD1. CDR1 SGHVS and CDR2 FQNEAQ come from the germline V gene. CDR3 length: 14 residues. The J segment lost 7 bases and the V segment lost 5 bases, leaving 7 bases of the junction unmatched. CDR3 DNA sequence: TGTGCCAGCAGCATAATGACAGGGTCTGAAAAACTGTTTTTT. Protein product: CASSIMTGSEKLFF.

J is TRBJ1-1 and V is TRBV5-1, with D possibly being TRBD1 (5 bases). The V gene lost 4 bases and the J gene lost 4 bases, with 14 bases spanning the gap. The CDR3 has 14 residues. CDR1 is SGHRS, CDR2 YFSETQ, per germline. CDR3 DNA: TGCGCCAGCAGCGATACAGGTCTGGTCACTGAAGCTTTCTTT. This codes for CASSDTGLVTEAFF. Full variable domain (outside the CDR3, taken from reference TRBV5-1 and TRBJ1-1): KAGVTQTPRYLIKTRGQQVTLSCSPISGHRSVSWYQQTPGQGLQFLFEYFSETQRNKGNFPGRFSGRQFSNSRSEMNVSTLELGDSALYLCASSDTGLVTEAFFGQGTRLTVV.

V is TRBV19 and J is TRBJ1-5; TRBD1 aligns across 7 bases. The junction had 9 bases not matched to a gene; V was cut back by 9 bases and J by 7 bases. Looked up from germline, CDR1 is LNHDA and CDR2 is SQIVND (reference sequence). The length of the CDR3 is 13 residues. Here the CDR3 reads CARSVQGQQPQHF. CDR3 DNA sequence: TGTGCCAGGAGTGTACAGGGGCAACAGCCCCAGCATTTT. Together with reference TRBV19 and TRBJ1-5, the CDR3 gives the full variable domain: DGGITQSPKYLFRKEGQNVTLSCEQNLNHDAMYWYRQDPGQGLRLIYYSQIVNDFQKGDIAEGYSVSREKKESFPLTVTSAQKNPTAFYLCARSVQGQQPQHFGDGTRLSIL.

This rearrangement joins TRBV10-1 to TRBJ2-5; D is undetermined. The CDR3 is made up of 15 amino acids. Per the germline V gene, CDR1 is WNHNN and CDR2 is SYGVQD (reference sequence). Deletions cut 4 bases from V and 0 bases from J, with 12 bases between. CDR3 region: CASSAGRRDQETQYF. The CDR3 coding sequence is TGCGCCAGCAGTGCGGGCAGGAGAGACCAAGAGACCCAGTACTTC.

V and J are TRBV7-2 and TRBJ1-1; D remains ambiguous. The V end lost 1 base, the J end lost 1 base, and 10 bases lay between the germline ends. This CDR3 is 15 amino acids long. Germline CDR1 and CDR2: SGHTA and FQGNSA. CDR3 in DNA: TGTGCCAGCAGCTTAGAAAGGGAAGGGAACACTGAAGCTTTCTTT. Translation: CASSLEREGNTEAFF.

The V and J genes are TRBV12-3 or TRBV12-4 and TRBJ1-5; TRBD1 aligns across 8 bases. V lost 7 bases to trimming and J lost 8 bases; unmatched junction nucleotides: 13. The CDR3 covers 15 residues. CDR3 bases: TGTGCCAGCACCCCGGGGACAGGCCTAAGCGAGCCCCAGCATTTT. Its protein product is CASTPGTGLSEPQHF.

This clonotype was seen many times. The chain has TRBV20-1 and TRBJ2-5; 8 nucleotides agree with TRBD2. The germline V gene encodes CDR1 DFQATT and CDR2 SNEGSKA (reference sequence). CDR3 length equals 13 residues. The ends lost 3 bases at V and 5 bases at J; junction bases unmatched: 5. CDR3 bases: TGCAGTGCTAGTGCGGGAGGCTGGGAGACCCAGTACTTC. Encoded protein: CSASAGGWETQYF.

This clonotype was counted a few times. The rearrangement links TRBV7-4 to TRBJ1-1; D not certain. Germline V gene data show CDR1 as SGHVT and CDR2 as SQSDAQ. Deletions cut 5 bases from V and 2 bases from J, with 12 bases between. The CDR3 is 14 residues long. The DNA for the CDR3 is TGTGCCAGCAGCCGCACCAGGTCCAACACTGAAGCTTTCTTT. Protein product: CASSRTRSNTEAFF.

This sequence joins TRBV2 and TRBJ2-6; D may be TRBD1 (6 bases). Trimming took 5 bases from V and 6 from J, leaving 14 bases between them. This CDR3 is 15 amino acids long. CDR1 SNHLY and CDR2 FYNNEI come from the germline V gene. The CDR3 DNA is TGTGCCAGCAGTCCTCGACAGGAATCGGCCAACGTCCTGACTTTC. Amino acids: CASSPRQESANVLTF.

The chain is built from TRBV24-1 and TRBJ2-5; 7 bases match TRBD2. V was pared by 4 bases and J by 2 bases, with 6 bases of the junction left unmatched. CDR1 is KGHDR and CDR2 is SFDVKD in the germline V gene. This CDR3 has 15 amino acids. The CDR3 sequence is CATSEGRGEQETQYF. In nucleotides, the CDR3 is TGTGCCACCAGTGAGGGCCGGGGGGAACAAGAGACCCAGTACTTC.

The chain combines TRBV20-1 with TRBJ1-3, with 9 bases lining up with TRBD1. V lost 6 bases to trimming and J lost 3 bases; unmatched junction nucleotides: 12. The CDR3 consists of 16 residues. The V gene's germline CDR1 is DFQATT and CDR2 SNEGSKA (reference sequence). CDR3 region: CSASRTGAVGGNTIYF. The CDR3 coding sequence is TGCAGTGCGAGTCGGACAGGGGCGGTCGGTGGAAACACCATATATTTT.

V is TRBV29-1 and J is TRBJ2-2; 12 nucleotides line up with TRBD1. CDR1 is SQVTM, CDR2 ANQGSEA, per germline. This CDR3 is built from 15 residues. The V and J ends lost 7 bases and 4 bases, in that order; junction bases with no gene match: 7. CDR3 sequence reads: CSALGDRGRTGELFF. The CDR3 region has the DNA TGCAGCGCCCTCGGGGACAGGGGGCGCACCGGGGAGCTGTTTTTT.

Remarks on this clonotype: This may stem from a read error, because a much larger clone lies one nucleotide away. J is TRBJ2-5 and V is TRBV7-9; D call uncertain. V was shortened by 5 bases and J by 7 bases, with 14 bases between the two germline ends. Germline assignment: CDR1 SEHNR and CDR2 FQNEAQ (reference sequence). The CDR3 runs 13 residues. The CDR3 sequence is CASSIGLEVTQYF. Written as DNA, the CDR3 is TGTGCCAGCAGCATAGGCCTAGAGGTGACCCAGTACTTC.